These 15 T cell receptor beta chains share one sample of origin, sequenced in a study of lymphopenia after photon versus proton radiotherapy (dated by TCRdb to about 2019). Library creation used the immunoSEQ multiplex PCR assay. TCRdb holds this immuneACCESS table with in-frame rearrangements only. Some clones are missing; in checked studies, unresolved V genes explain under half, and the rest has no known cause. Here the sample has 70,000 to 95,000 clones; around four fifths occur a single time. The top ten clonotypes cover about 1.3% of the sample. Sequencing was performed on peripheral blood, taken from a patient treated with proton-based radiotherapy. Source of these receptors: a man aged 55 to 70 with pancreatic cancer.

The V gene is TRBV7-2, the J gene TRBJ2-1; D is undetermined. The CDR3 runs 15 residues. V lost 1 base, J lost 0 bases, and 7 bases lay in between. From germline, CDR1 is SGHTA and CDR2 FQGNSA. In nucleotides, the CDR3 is TGTGCCAGCAGCTTAGTCGCTAACTCCTACAATGAGCAGTTCTTC. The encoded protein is CASSLVANSYNEQFF.

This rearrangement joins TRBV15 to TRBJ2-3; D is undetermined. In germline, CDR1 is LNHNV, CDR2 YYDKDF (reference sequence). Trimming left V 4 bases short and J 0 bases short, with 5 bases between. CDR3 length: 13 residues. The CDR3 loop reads CATSKGSTDTQYF. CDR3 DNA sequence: TGTGCCACCAGCAAAGGGAGCACAGATACGCAGTATTTT.

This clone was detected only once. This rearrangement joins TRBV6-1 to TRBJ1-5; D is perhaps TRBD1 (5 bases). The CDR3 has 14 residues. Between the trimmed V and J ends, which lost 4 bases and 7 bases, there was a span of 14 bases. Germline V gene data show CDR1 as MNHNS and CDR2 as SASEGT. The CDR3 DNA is TGTGCCAGCAGTGCTGCCGGGGCCGGGCAGCCCCAGCATTTT. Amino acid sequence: CASSAAGAGQPQHF.

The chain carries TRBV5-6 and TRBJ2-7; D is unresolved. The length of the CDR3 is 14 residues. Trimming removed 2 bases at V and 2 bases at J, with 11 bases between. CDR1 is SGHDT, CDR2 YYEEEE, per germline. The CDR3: CASSLQGPTYEQYF. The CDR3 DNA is TGTGCCAGCAGCTTACAAGGCCCCACCTACGAGCAGTACTTC.

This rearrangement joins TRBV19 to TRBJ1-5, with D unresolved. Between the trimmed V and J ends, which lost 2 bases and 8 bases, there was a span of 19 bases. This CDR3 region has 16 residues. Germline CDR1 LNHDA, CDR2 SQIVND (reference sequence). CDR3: CASSITGYQTYEPQHF. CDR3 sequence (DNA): TGTGCCAGTAGTATAACGGGGTACCAAACCTATGAGCCCCAGCATTTT. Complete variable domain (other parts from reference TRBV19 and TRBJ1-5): DGGITQSPKYLFRKEGQNVTLSCEQNLNHDAMYWYRQDPGQGLRLIYYSQIVNDFQKGDIAEGYSVSREKKESFPLTVTSAQKNPTAFYLCASSITGYQTYEPQHFGDGTRLSIL.

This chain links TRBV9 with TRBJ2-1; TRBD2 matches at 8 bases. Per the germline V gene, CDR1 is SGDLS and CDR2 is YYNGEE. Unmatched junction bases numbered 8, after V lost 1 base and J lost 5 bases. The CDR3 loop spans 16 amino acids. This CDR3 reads CASSVFWGTRDNEQFF. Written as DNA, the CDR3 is TGTGCCAGCAGCGTATTTTGGGGGACTAGGGACAATGAGCAGTTCTTC.

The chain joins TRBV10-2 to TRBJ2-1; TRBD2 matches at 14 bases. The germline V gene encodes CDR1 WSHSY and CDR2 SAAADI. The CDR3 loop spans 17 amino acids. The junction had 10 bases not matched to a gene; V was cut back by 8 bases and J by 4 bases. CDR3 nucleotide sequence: TGCGCCAGCTCCGGGACTAGCGGGAGTCGGGGGTACAATGAGCAGTTCTTC. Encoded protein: CASSGTSGSRGYNEQFF.

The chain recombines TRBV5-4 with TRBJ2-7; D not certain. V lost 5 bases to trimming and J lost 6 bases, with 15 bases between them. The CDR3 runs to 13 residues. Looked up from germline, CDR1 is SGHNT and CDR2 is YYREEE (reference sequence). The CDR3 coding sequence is TGTGCCAGCAGGGATATTACGACACCCGAGCAGTACTTC. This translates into CASRDITTPEQYF. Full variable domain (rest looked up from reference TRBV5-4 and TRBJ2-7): ETGVTQSPTHLIKTRGQQVTLRCSSQSGHNTVSWYQQALGQGPQFIFQYYREEENGRGNFPPRFSGLQFPNYSSELNVNALELDDSALYLCASRDITTPEQYFGPGTRLTVT.

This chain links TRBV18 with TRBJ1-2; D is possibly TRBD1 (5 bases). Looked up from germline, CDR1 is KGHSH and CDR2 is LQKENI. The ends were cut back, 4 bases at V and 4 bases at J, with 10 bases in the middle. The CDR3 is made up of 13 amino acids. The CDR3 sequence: CASSLKGTYGYTF. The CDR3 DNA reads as TGTGCCAGCTCACTTAAGGGGACCTATGGCTACACCTTC.

The CDR3 loop is CASSPRVAGYNEQFF. DNA for the CDR3: TGTGCCAGCAGCCCCCGGGTAGCGGGATACAATGAGCAGTTCTTC. The chain recombines TRBV9 with TRBJ2-1, with 8 bases that match TRBD2. The CDR3 sequence is 15 residues long. Germline CDR1 and CDR2: SGDLS and YYNGEE. Germline trimming cut 4 bases from V and 4 bases from J; bases unmatched to any gene: 7.

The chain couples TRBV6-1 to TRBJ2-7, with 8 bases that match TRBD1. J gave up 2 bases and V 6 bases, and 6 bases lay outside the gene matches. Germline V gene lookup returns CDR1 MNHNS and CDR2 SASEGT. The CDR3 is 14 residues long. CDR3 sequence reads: CASRIETGAYEQYF. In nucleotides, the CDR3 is TGTGCCAGCAGGATAGAGACAGGGGCCTACGAGCAGTACTTC.

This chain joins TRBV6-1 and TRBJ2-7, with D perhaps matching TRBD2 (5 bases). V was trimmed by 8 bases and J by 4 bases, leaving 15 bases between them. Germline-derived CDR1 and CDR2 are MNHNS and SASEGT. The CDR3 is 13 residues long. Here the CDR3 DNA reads TGTGCCAGCGAGGGCGCGGTAGGGTACGAGCAGTACTTC. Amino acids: CASEGAVGYEQYF.

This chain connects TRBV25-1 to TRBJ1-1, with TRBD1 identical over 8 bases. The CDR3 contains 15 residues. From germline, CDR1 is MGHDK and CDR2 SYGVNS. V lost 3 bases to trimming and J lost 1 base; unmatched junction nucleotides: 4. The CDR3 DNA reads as TGTGCCAGCAGTGAGCCCGGGACAGGGAACACTGAAGCTTTCTTT. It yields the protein CASSEPGTGNTEAFF.

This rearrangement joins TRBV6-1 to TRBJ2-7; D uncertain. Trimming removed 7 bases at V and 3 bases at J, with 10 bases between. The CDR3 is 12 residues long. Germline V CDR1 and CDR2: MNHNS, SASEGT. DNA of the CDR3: TGTGCCAGCAAGGACGGATACTACGAGCAGTACTTC. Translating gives CASKDGYYEQYF.

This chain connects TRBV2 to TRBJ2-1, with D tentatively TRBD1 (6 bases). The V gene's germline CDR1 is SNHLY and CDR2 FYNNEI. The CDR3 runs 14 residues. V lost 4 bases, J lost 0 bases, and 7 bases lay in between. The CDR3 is CASSVQGSYNEQFF. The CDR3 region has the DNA TGTGCCAGCAGTGTACAGGGCTCCTACAATGAGCAGTTCTTC.